This entry lists 5 T cell receptor beta chains sequenced from one sample in a study of T cell responses to AZD1222 COVID-19 vaccine. The data were produced by immunoSEQ multiplex PCR, yet TCRdb's version contains in-frame clones alone and is incomplete. The sample shows about 150,000 clones, about 93% of them seen only once. Sequenced material: peripheral blood, taken on day 0 of AZD1222 vaccination. The receptors shown here come from an adult in good health.

The chain recombines TRBV6-2 or TRBV6-3 with TRBJ2-1, with D possibly TRBD1 on 6 matching bases. The CDR3 length is 15 residues. Between the trimmed V and J ends, which lost 2 bases and 1 base, there was a span of 9 bases. Germline CDR1 is MNHEY and CDR2 is SVGEGT. The CDR3 is CASSYTQGSYNEQFF. The CDR3 DNA is TGTGCCAGCAGTTACACACAGGGATCCTACAATGAGCAGTTCTTC.

The chain recombines TRBV11-2 with TRBJ2-2; D is perhaps TRBD2 (5 bases). Trimming removed 3 bases from V and 2 bases from J, with 10 bases in between. Germline values: CDR1 SGHAT, CDR2 FQNNGV. The CDR3 has 15 amino acids. Written as DNA, the CDR3 is TGTGCCAGCAGCTTTGGACTGACCAACACCGGGGAGCTGTTTTTT. It translates to CASSFGLTNTGELFF.

The DNA of the CDR3 is TGTGCCTGGATGCGAGGGGGCTACGAGCAGTACTTC. This encodes CAWMRGGYEQYF. The chain has TRBV30 and TRBJ2-7; D is possibly TRBD1 (6 bases). Germline CDR1 reads GTSNPN; CDR2 reads SVGIG (reference sequence). V shed 4 bases and J shed 3 bases, with 10 bases lying between them. The CDR3 sequence is 12 residues long.

The V gene is TRBV7-2, the J gene TRBJ2-2; D gene uncertain. The ends were cut back, 8 bases at V and 0 bases at J, with 10 bases in the middle. The CDR3 runs 14 residues. Germline-derived CDR1 and CDR2 are SGHTA and FQGNSA. The chain's CDR3 is CASRPAPNTGELFF. DNA of the CDR3: TGTGCCAGCCGCCCCGCCCCGAACACCGGGGAGCTGTTTTTT. The variable domain in full, completed from reference TRBV7-2 and TRBJ2-2, reads GAGVSQSPSNKVTEKGKDVELRCDPISGHTALYWYRQSLGQGLEFLIYFQGNSAPDKSGLPSDRFSAERTGGSVSTLTIQRTQQEDSAVYLCASRPAPNTGELFFGEGSRLTVL.

The rearrangement joins TRBV18 to TRBJ1-1; a weak D match, TRBD1 (5 bases). V dropped 3 bases and J dropped 4 bases, with 15 bases sitting between them. Germline V lookup: CDR1 KGHSH, CDR2 LQKENI. The CDR3 length is 15 residues. The CDR3 nucleotides are TGTGCCAGCTCACCGACCCCGGGGGAGGGCACTGAAGCTTTCTTT. Translation gives CASSPTPGEGTEAFF.